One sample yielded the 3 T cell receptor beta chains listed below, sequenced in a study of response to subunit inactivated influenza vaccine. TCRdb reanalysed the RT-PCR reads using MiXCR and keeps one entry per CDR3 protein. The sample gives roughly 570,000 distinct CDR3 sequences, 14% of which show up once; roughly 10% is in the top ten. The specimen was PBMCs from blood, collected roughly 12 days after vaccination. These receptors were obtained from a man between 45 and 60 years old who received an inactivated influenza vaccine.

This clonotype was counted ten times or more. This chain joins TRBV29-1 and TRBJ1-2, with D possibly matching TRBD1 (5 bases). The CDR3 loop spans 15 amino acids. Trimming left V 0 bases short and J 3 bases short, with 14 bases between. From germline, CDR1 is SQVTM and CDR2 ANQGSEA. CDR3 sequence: CSVEDGSRGDYGYTF. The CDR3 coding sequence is TGCAGCGTTGAAGATGGCAGCCGGGGGGACTATGGCTACACCTTC.

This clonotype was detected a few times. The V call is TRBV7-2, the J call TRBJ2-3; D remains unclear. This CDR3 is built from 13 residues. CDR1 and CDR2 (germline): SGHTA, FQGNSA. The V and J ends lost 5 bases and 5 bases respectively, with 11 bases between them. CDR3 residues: CASSPQVLDTQYF. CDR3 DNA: TGTGCCAGCAGCCCGCAGGTCCTAGATACGCAGTATTTT.

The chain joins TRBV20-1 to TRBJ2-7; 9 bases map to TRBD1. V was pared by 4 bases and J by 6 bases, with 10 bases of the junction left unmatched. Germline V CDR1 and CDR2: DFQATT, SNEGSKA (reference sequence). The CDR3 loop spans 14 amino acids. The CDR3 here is CSAIDPYRGPEQYF. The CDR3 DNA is TGCAGTGCTATTGATCCGTACAGGGGGCCCGAGCAGTACTTC.